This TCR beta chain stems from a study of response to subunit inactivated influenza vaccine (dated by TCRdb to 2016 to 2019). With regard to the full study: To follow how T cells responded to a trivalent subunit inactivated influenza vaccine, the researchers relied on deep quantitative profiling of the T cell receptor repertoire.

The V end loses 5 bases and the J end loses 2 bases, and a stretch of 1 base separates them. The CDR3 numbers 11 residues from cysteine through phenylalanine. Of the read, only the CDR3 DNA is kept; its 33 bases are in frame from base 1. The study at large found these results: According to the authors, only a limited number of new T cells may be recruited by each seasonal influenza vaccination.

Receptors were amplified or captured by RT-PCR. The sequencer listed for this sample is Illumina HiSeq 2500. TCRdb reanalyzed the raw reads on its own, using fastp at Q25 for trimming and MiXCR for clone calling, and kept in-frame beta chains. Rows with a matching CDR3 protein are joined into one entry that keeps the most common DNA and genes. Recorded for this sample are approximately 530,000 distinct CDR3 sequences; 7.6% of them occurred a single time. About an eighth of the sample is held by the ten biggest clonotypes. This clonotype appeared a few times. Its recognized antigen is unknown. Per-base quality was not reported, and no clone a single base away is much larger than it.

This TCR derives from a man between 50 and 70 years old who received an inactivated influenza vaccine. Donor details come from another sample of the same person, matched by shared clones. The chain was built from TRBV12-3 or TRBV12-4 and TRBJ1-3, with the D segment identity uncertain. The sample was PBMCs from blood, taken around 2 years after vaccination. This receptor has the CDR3 CASSTGNTIYF. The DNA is TGTGCCAGCAGTACTGGAAACACCATATATTTT.